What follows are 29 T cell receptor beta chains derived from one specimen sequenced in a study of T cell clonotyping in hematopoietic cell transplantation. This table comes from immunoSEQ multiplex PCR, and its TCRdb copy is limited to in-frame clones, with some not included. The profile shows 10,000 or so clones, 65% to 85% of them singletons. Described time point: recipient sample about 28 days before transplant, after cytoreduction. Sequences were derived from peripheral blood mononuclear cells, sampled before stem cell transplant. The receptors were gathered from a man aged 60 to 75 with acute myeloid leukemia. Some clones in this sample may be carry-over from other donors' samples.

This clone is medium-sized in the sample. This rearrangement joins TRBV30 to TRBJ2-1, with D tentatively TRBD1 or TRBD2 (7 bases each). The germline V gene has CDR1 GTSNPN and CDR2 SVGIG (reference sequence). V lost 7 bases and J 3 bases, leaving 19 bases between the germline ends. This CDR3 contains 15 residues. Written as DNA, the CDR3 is TGTGCCTACCTCAGGGGGAGCGGGGACTACAATGAGCAGTTCTTC. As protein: CAYLRGSGDYNEQFF.

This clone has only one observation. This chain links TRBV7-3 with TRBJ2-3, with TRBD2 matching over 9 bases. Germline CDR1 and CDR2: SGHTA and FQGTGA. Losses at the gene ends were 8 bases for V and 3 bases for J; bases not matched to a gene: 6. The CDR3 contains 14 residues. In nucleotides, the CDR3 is TGTGCCAGCGGGCGGGAGGGAGGAACAGATACGCAGTATTTT. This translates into CASGREGGTDTQYF.

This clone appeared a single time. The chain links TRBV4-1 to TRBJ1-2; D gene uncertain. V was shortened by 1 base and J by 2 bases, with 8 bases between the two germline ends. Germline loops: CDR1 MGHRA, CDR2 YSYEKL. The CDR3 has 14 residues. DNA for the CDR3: TGCGCCAGCAGCCAAGTCAACATCAACTATGGCTACACCTTC. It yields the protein CASSQVNINYGYTF.

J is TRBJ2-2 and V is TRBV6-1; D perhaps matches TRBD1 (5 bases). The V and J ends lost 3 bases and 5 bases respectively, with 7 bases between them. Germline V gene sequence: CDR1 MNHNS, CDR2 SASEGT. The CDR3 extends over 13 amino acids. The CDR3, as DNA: TGTGCCAGCAGTGATCAGGGAACCGGGGAGCTGTTTTTT. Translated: CASSDQGTGELFF.

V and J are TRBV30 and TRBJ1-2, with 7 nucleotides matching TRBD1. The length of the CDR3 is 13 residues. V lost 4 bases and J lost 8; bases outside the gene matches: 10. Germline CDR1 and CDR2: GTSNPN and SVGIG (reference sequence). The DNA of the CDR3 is TGTGCCTGGACTGGGAGCAGGGGGGACGGCTACACCTTC. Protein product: CAWTGSRGDGYTF.

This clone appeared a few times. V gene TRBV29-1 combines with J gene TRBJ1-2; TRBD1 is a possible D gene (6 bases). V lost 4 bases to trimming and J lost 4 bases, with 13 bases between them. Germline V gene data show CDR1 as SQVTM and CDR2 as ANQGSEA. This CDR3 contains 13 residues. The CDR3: CSVAEGGPYGYTF. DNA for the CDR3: TGCAGCGTTGCGGAGGGGGGCCCCTATGGCTACACCTTC.

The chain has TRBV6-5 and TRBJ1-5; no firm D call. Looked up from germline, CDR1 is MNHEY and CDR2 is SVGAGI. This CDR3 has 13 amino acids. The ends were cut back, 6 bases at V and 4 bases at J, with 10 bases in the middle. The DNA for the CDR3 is TGTGCCAGCAGGACCGACGGTAATCAGCCCCAGCATTTT. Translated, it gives CASRTDGNQPQHF.

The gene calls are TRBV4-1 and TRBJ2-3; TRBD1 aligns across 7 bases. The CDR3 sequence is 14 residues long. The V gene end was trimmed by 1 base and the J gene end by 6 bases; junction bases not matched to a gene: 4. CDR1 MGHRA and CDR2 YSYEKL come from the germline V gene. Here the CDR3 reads CASSQVQGVDTQYF. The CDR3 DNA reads TGCGCCAGCAGCCAAGTTCAGGGGGTGGATACGCAGTATTTT.

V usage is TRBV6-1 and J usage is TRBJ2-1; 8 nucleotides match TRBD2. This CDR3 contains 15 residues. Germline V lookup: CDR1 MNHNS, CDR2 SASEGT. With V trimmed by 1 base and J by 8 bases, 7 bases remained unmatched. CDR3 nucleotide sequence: TGTGCCAGCAGTGAAGTCGGGGGGGGTCAGGATGAGCAGTTCTTC. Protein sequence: CASSEVGGGQDEQFF.

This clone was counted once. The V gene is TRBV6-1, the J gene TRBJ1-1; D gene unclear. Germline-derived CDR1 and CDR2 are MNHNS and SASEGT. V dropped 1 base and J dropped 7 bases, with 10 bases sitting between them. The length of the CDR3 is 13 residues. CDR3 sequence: CASSEGLGIEAFF. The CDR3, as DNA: TGTGCCAGCAGTGAAGGTCTGGGGATTGAAGCTTTCTTT.

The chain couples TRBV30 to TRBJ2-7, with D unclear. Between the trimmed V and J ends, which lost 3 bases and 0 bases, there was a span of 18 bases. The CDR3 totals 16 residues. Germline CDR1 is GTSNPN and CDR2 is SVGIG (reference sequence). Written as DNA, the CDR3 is TGTGCCTGGAGCCCACAAATCCACAAGAGCTCCTACGAGCAGTACTTC. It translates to CAWSPQIHKSSYEQYF.

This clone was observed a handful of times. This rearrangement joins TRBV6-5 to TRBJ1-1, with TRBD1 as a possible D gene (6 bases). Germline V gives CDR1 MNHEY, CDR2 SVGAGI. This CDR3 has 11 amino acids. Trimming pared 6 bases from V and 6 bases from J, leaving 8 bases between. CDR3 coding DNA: TGTGCCAGCAGGCACAGGGCTGAAGCTTTCTTT. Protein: CASRHRAEAFF.

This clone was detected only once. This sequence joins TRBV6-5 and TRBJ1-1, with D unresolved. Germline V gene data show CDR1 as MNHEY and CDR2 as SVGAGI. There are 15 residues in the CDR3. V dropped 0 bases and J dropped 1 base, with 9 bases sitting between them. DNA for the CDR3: TGTGCCAGCAGTTACTCGGTACAGCCGAACACTGAAGCTTTCTTT. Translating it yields CASSYSVQPNTEAFF.

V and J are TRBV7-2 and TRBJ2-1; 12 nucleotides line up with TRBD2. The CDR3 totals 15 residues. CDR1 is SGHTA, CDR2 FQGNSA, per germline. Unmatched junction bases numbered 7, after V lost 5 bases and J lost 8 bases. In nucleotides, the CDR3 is TGTGCCAGCAGCCGAGGACTAGCGGGAACCGATGAGCAGTTCTTC. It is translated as CASSRGLAGTDEQFF.

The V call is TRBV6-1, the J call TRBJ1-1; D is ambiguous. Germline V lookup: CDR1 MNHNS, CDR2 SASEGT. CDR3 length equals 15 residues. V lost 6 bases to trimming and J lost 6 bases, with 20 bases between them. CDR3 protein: CASSGTLGGVAEAFF. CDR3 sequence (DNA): TGTGCCAGCAGCGGAACGCTGGGTGGTGTGGCTGAAGCTTTCTTT.

CDR3 nucleotide sequence: TGTGCCAGCAGCCAGTGGGGAAAAGGCACCGGGGAGCTGTTTTTT. Protein product: CASSQWGKGTGELFF. This chain uses TRBV14 with TRBJ2-2; D is unclear. This CDR3 contains 15 residues. Trimming removed 3 bases at V and 4 bases at J, with 12 bases between. Germline CDR1 reads SGHDN; CDR2 reads FVKESK.

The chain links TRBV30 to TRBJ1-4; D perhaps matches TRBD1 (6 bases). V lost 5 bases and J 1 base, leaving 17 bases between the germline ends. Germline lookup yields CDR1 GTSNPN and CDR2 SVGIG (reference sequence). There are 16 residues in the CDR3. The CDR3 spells CAWAQGIGQTNEKLFF. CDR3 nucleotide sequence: TGTGCCTGGGCCCAGGGGATTGGGCAAACTAATGAAAAACTGTTTTTT.

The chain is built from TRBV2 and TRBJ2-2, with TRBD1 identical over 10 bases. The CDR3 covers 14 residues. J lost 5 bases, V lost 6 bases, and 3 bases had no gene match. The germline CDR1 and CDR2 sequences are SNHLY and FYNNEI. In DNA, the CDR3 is TGTGCCAGCAGGACAGGGGGCTGGACCGGGGAGCTGTTTTTT. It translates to CASRTGGWTGELFF.

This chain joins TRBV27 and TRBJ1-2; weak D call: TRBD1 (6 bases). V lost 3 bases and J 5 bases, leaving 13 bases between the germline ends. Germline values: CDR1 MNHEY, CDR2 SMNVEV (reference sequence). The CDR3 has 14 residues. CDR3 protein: CASSFPGRGYGYTF. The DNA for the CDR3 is TGTGCCAGCAGTTTCCCAGGGAGGGGGTATGGCTACACCTTC.

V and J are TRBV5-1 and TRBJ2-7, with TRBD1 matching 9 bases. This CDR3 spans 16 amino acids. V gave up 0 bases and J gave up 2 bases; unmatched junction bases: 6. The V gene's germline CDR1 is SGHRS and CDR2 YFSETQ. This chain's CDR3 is CASSLDPGTGTYEQYF. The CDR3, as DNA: TGCGCCAGCAGCTTGGACCCCGGGACAGGGACCTACGAGCAGTACTTC.

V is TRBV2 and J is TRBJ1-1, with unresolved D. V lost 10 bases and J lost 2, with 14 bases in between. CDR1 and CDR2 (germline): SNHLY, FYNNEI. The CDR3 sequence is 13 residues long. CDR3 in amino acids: CATKPDLNTEAFF. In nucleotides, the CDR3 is TGTGCCACAAAACCGGACCTAAACACTGAAGCTTTCTTT.

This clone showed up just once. The CDR3 loop is CASSHEGLEQYF. CDR3 in DNA: TGTGCCAGCAGTCACGAGGGGCTCGAGCAGTACTTC. V gene TRBV2 combines with J gene TRBJ2-7, with D possibly being TRBD1 or TRBD2 (5 bases each). The ends were cut back, 5 bases at V and 6 bases at J, with 11 bases in the middle. Germline CDR1 reads SNHLY; CDR2 reads FYNNEI. The CDR3 covers 12 residues.

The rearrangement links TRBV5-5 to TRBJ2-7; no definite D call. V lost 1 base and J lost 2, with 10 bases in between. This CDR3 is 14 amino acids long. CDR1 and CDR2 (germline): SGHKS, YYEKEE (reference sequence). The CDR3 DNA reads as TGTGCCAGCAGCTTGCGTCTACCTACCTACGAGCAGTACTTC. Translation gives CASSLRLPTYEQYF.

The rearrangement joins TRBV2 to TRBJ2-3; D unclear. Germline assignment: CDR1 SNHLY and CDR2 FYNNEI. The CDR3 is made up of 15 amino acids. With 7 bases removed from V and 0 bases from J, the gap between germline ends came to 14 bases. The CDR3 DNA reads TGTGCCAGCATTAGGACCTCTTCTAGCACAGATACGCAGTATTTT. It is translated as CASIRTSSSTDTQYF.

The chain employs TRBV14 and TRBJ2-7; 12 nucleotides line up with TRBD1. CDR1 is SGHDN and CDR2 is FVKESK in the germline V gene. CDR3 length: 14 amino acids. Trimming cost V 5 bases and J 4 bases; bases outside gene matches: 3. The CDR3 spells CASSWGQGAYEQYF. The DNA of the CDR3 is TGTGCCAGCAGCTGGGGACAGGGGGCGTACGAGCAGTACTTC.

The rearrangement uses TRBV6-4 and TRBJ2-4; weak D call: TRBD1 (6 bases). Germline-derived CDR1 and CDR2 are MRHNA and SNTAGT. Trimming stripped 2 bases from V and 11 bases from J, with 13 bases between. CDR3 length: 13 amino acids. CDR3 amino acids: CASSDGGGAVQYF. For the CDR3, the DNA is TGTGCCAGCAGTGACGGGGGCGGAGCTGTTCAGTACTTC.

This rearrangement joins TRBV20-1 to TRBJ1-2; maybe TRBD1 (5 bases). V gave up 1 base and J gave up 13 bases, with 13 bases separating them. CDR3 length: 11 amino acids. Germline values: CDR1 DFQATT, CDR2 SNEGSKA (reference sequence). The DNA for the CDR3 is TGCAGTGCTAGAGTGAGGGGAGAGGGCACCTTC. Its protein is CSARVRGEGTF.

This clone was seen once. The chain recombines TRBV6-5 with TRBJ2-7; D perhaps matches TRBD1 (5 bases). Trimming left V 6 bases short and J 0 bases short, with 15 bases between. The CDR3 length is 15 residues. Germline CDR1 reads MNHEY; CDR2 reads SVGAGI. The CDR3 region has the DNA TGTGCCAGCAGACGGACATTCCGGAGCTCCTACGAGCAGTACTTC. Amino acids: CASRRTFRSSYEQYF.

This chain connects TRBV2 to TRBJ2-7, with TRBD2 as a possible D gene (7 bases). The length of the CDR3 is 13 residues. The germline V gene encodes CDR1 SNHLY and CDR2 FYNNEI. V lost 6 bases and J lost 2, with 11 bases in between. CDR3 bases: TGTGCCAGCAGGCGGGGGCTGCCCTACGAGCAGTACTTC. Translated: CASRRGLPYEQYF.